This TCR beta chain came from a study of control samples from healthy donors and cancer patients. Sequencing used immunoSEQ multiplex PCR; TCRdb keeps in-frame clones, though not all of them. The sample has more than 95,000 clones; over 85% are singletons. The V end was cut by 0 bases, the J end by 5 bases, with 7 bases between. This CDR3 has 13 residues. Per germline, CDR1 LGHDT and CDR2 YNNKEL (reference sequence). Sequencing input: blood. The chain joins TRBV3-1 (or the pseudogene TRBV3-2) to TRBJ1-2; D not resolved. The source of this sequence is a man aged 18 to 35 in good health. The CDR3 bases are TGTGCCAGCAGCCAAGAGTCCTCTTATGGCTACACCTTC. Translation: CASSQESSYGYTF.